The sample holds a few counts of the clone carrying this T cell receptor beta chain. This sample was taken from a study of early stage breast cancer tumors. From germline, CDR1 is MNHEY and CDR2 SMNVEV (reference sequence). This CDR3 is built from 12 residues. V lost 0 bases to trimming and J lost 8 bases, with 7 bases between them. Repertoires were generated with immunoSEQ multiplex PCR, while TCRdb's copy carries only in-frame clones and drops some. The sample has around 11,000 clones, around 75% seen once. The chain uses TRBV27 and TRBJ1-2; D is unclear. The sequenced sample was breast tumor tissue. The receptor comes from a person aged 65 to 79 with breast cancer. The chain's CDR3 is CASSLSGVGYTF. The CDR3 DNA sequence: TGTGCCAGCAGTTTATCCGGGGTAGGCTACACCTTC.